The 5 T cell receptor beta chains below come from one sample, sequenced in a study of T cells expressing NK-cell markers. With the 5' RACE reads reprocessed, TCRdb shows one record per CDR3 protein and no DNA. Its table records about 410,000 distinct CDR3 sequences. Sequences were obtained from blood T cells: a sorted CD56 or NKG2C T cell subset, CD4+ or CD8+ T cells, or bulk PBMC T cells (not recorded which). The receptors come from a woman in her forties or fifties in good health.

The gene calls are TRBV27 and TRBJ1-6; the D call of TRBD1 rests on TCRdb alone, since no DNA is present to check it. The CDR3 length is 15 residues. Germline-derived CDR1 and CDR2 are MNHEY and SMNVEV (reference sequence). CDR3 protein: CASSFTGQANSPLHF.

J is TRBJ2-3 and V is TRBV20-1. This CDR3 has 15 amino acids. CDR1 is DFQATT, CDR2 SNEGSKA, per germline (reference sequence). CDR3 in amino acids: CSARDRLKTTDTQYF.

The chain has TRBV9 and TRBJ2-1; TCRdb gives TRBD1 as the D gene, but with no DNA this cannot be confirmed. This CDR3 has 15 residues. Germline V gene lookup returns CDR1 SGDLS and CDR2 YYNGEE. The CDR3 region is CASTPRDDLYNEQFF.

The CDR3 sequence: CASSEDGRWNTEAFF. The J gene is TRBJ1-1, the V gene TRBV2. CDR1 and CDR2 (germline): SNHLY, FYNNEI. The CDR3 sequence is 15 residues long.

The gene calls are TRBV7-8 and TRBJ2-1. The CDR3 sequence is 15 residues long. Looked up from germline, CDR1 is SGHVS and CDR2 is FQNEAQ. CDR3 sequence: CASSFSGNSFNEQFF. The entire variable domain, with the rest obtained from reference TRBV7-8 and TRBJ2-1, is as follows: GAGVSQSPRYKVAKRGQDVALRCDPISGHVSLFWYQQALGQGPEFLTYFQNEAQLDKSGLPSDRFFAERPEGSVSTLKIQRTQQEDSAVYLCASSFSGNSFNEQFFGPGTRLTVL.